Below are 10 T cell receptor beta chains sequenced from a single sample in a study of blood T cells in healthy people across ages. It was with a sample-barcoded 5' primer and a J-beta primer mix that a second PCR of roughly 7 to 12 cycles was run. TCRdb independently ran MiXCR on the 5' RACE reads; one entry per CDR3 protein. The sample shows over a million distinct CDR3 sequences, 20% to 25% of them seen only once. These same records also appear under a second study, on T cells of mothers and their children.

Sequenced material: blood. Receptors originate from a girl aged 2 to 10 in good health.

This clonotype appeared a few times. The chain uses TRBV4-2 and TRBJ2-6; tentative D call: TRBD2 (5 bases). CDR1 is LGHNA, CDR2 YNFKEQ, per germline. V was clipped by 0 bases and J by 9 bases, with 15 bases between them. This CDR3 spans 16 amino acids. The DNA for the CDR3 is TGTGCCAGCAGCCAAGAATGGGCATCTGGAGGCAACGTCCTGACTTTC. Amino acid sequence: CASSQEWASGGNVLTF.

This clonotype was counted a few times. The genes are TRBV7-2 and TRBJ2-1; D may be TRBD2 (6 bases). This CDR3 region has 16 residues. Germline assignment: CDR1 SGHTA and CDR2 FQGNSA. Trimming shortened V by 2 bases and J by 1 base, and 12 bases separated the two germline ends. The CDR3 loop reads CASSLRRGGSYNEQFF. The CDR3 DNA reads TGTGCCAGCAGCTTAAGGAGGGGAGGTTCCTACAATGAGCAGTTCTTC. The full variable domain, in which reference TRBV7-2 and TRBJ2-1 provide the parts outside the CDR3, is GAGVSQSPSNKVTEKGKDVELRCDPISGHTALYWYRQSLGQGLEFLIYFQGNSAPDKSGLPSDRFSAERTGGSVSTLTIQRTQQEDSAVYLCASSLRRGGSYNEQFFGPGTRLTVL.

This clonotype came up a few times. Its ends do not fully match the called genes, so a read error is possible. The chain employs TRBV20-1 and TRBJ2-3; no firm D call. Germline V gives CDR1 DFQATT, CDR2 SNEGSKA (reference sequence). This CDR3 is built from 15 residues. CDR3 in amino acids: CSARDPIGFADTQYF. Written as DNA, the CDR3 is TGCAGTGCTAGAGATCCCATAGGGTTCGCAGATACACAGTATTTT.

In its sample, this clonotype was seen a few times. The chain recombines TRBV4-1 with TRBJ2-1, with 10 positions matching TRBD1. V shed 1 base, J shed 8 bases, and the junction held 11 bases outside the gene matches. The CDR3 has 17 residues. CDR1 and CDR2 from the germline V gene are MGHRA and YSYEKL. CDR3 amino acids: CASSQVGRDRGGDEQFF. The CDR3 DNA sequence: TGCGCCAGCAGCCAAGTGGGTCGGGACAGGGGAGGTGATGAGCAGTTCTTC.

This chain joins TRBV20-1 and TRBJ2-3; TRBD2 is a possible D gene (5 bases). The CDR3 loop spans 14 amino acids. V was cut by 0 bases and J by 6 bases, with 13 bases left in between. Germline CDR1 reads DFQATT; CDR2 reads SNEGSKA (reference sequence). The CDR3 nucleotides read TGCAGTGCTAGAGAGACGACTAAGGTCGATACGCAGTATTTT. This translates into CSARETTKVDTQYF.

This clonotype appeared a few times. The V call is TRBV11-2, the J call TRBJ2-3; 8 bases fit TRBD1. From germline, CDR1 is SGHAT and CDR2 FQNNGV. The junction had 8 bases not matched to a gene; V was cut back by 1 base and J by 2 bases. The CDR3 spans 17 residues. In DNA form, the CDR3 reads TGTGCCAGCAGCTTAGCTGGCACAGGGGGATTCACAGATACGCAGTATTTT. Protein product: CASSLAGTGGFTDTQYF.

This clonotype was found a few times. This chain links TRBV3-1 with TRBJ2-3; 8 nucleotides align to TRBD2. This CDR3 is built from 15 residues. The V and J ends lost 5 bases and 3 bases, in that order; junction bases with no gene match: 7. Germline CDR1 is LGHDT and CDR2 is YNNKEL (reference sequence). CDR3 loop: CASSKDSGMTDTQYF. The CDR3 DNA follows: TGTGCCAGCAGCAAGGATAGCGGGATGACAGATACGCAGTATTTT.

This clonotype has more than one count but fewer than ten. The chain carries TRBV2 and TRBJ1-2, with D possibly TRBD1 on 6 matching bases. CDR3 length equals 17 residues. From germline, CDR1 is SNHLY and CDR2 FYNNEI. V lost 4 bases and J 0 bases, leaving 18 bases between the germline ends. Here the CDR3 reads CASSGFLTGRANYGYTF. The DNA for the CDR3 is TGTGCCAGCAGTGGGTTCTTGACAGGCCGAGCTAACTATGGCTACACCTTC.

The chain recombines TRBV6-1 with TRBJ1-6; D is ambiguous. CDR3 size: 16 residues. V lost 6 bases and J 8 bases, leaving 20 bases between the germline ends. Germline loops: CDR1 MNHNS, CDR2 SASEGT. The DNA for the CDR3 is TGTGCCAGCAGCATAATGTCAGAAAGGGAGTATTCACCCCTCCACTTT. Residues: CASSIMSEREYSPLHF.

The CDR3 nucleotides are TGCGCCAGCAGCCAAGGAGGGCTGGGACTCTATGGCTACACCTTC. Translated: CASSQGGLGLYGYTF. V and J are TRBV4-3 and TRBJ1-2; maybe TRBD1 (5 bases). The CDR3 is 15 amino acids. Germline values: CDR1 LGHNA, CDR2 YSLEER. V was shortened by 1 base and J by 4 bases, with 13 bases between the two germline ends.